The clone carrying this TCR beta chain is called medium-sized based on its frequency. Its antigen remains unknown. The read finishes 3 residues shy of the CDR3 end, and the germline J gene is used to complete it. HPV was found by MY09/MY11 PCR and dot-blot genotyping. This entry belongs to a study of T cells in women clearing cervical HPV infection. Study summary: HLA type stays a possible confounder, typing being limited. Overall study results and limits: Effector/memory and HPV-specific T cells were not isolated, and association timing is unknown.

TCRdb keeps only in-frame clones here, not all; method: immunoSEQ multiplex PCR. The listing contains tens of thousands of clones. CDR3 length equals 17 residues. V lost 9 bases to trimming and J lost 6 bases, with 26 bases between them. Germline CDR1 ENHRY, CDR2 SYGVKD. This receptor was taken from a woman between 18 and 75 years old with a cervical HPV16 infection that either progressed to CIN3+ or cleared (not recorded which). The chain couples TRBV10-3 to TRBJ2-2; possibly TRBD1 for D (5 bases). What was sequenced was blood buffy coat. The CDR3 DNA, read in part, is TGTGCCATTGGGGCTGGCAGGTCCTCGCTCCGGGCCGGGGAG. Protein product: CAIGAGRSSLRAGE. From start to end, the CDR3 is CAIGAGRSSLRAGELFF.